The 6 T cell receptor beta chains below all came from one sample that was sequenced in a study of blood T cell repertoires in COVID-19. The table came from immunoSEQ multiplex PCR; TCRdb's copy has only in-frame clones and leaves some out. The data contain roughly 180,000 clones, 81% of them singletons. Sample: peripheral blood. The source of these receptors is a woman between 40 and 50 years old with COVID-19, enrolled during active disease.

For this clone: One end of the junction varies from germline; a read error may be responsible. This rearrangement joins TRBV7-7 to TRBJ2-5; TRBD2 matches 13 bases. This CDR3 has 15 residues. The V gene's germline CDR1 is SSHAT and CDR2 FNYEAQ (reference sequence). For the CDR3, the DNA is TGTGCTAGCAGCTCGACTAGCGGGAGGCAAGAGACCCAGTACTTC. Translation gives CASSSTSGRQETQYF.

This clone has a count of ten or more. This chain joins TRBV6-1 and TRBJ1-5; the D is unclear. Deletions cut 0 bases from V and 13 bases from J, with 13 bases between. CDR1 and CDR2 from the germline V gene are MNHNS and SASEGT. The CDR3 spans 13 residues. The CDR3 loop reads CASSEAYHRTQHF. The DNA for the CDR3 is TGTGCCAGCAGTGAAGCGTACCACAGAACTCAGCATTTT.

This rearrangement joins TRBV19 to TRBJ2-2; 12 bases match TRBD2. J lost 4 bases, V lost 7 bases, and 4 bases had no gene match. Germline values: CDR1 LNHDA, CDR2 SQIVND (reference sequence). There are 15 residues in the CDR3. As DNA, the CDR3 is TGTGCCAGTACTGGACTAGCGGGGACCACCGGGGAGCTGTTTTTT. It translates to CASTGLAGTTGELFF.

The chain uses TRBV9 and TRBJ1-1; TRBD1 might be the D (6 bases). V was pared by 3 bases and J by 1 base, with 13 bases between. The CDR3 length is 15 residues. Germline CDR1 SGDLS, CDR2 YYNGEE. DNA for the CDR3: TGTGCCAGCAGCGCCCTGGGAGGGGGGAACACTGAAGCTTTCTTT. It is translated as CASSALGGGNTEAFF.

The V and J genes are TRBV6-2 or TRBV6-3 and TRBJ1-1; D unresolved. Looked up from germline, CDR1 is MNHEY and CDR2 is SVGEGT. With 5 bases removed from V and 5 bases from J, the gap between germline ends came to 9 bases. CDR3 length: 12 amino acids. CDR3 sequence: CASSTGWTEAFF. CDR3 DNA: TGTGCCAGCAGTACGGGGTGGACTGAAGCTTTCTTT.

The CDR3 here is CASSLGLAERETQYF. DNA for the CDR3: TGTGCCAGCAGCCTCGGACTAGCGGAAAGGGAGACCCAGTACTTC. The chain couples TRBV11-3 to TRBJ2-5; 10 bases align to TRBD2. Germline V gene lookup returns CDR1 SGHNT and CDR2 YENEEA. CDR3 length equals 15 residues. Trimming removed 5 bases from V and 5 bases from J; junction bases left unmatched: 8.